This is a list of T cell receptor beta chains from one sample in a study of response to subunit inactivated influenza vaccine. TCRdb redid the calling of the RT-PCR reads with MiXCR, one entry per CDR3 protein. The table has 700,000 to 900,000 distinct CDR3 sequences, less than 25% seen once. The sample was PBMCs from blood, taken 5 days after vaccination. Every receptor here comes from a man between 45 and 60 years old who received an inactivated influenza vaccine. CDR3s include the opening cysteine and the closing phenylalanine or tryptophan. Each record gives: V gene, clone size, J gene, D gene, CDR3 protein, CDR3 DNA. A D gene is named only where the DNA matches it firmly. The size of a clone is reported for some rows only, either as once, few or many, or as a class for expanded clones.

V: TRBV5-1; size: many; J: TRBJ2-3; D: TRBD1; CDR3: CASSLARTGKDTQYF; DNA: TGCGCCAGCAGCTTGGCCAGGACAGGGAAAGATACGCAGTATTTT
V: TRBV5-1; size: .; J: TRBJ2-7; D: TRBD1; CDR3: CASSVTGFSYEQYF; DNA: TGCGCCAGCAGCGTGACAGGGTTCTCCTACGAGCAGTACTTC
V: TRBV27; size: .; J: TRBJ1-6; D: .; CDR3: CASNTGPGGRSPLHF; DNA: TGTGCCAGCAACACGGGCCCCGGCGGACGTTCACCCCTCCACTTT
V: TRBV4-1; size: few; J: TRBJ1-1; D: .; CDR3: CASRPSWGAYDTEAFF; DNA: TGCGCCAGCAGACCCTCTTGGGGGGCGTACGACACTGAAGCTTTCTTT
V: TRBV20-1; size: few; J: TRBJ2-3; D: .; CDR3: CSADGGYTDTQYF; DNA: TGCAGTGCTGATGGGGGATACACAGATACGCAGTATTTT
V: TRBV27; size: once; J: TRBJ2-7; D: .; CDR3: CASSPGADYEQYF; DNA: TGTGCCAGCAGTCCCGGAGCAGACTACGAGCAGTACTTC
V: TRBV3-1; size: .; J: TRBJ2-7; D: TRBD1; CDR3: CAAGTGRYEQYF; DNA: TGTGCCGCGGGGACAGGTCGCTACGAGCAGTACTTC
V: TRBV11-2; size: .; J: TRBJ2-1; D: .; CDR3: CASSLSDRHNEQFF; DNA: TGTGCCAGCAGCTTGTCGGACAGACACAATGAGCAGTTCTTC
V: TRBV6-1; size: few; J: TRBJ1-6; D: TRBD1; CDR3: CASSPTGVYSPLHF; DNA: TGTGCCAGCAGTCCTACAGGGGTTTACTCACCCCTCCACTTT
V: TRBV7-6; size: few; J: TRBJ2-7; D: TRBD1; CDR3: CASSQETGDTYEQYF; DNA: TGTGCCAGCAGCCAAGAAACAGGGGACACCTACGAGCAGTACTTC
V: TRBV5-6; size: many; J: TRBJ2-1; D: .; CDR3: CASSFGGSEQFF; DNA: TGTGCCAGCAGCTTCGGCGGCTCTGAGCAGTTCTTC